This is a list of T cell receptor beta chains from one sample in a study of blood T cell repertoires in COVID-19. Assay used: immunoSEQ multiplex PCR; TCRdb lists only in-frame clones, some missing. The repertoire has over 150,000 clones, 80% of them found once; the top ten carry more than 3%. The sample was PBMCs or T cells enriched from blood (not recorded which). Receptors were obtained from a woman in her fifties or sixties who had recovered from COVID-19. CDR3s include the opening cysteine and the closing phenylalanine or tryptophan. A D gene is named only where the DNA matches it firmly. Clone size, where shown, is once, few, many, or a class for clones that have expanded.

v_gene: TRBV10-3
j_gene: TRBJ2-3
d_gene: -
abundance: -
CDR3nt: TGTGCCATCAGTGAGGACTCGGATACGCAGTATTTT
CDR3aa: CAISEDSDTQYF

v_gene: TRBV20-1
j_gene: TRBJ1-6
d_gene: -
abundance: -
CDR3nt: TGCAGTGCTAGAGACGGTTCACCCCTCCACTTT
CDR3aa: CSARDGSPLHF

v_gene: TRBV30
j_gene: TRBJ1-1
d_gene: TRBD1
abundance: -
CDR3nt: TGTGCCTGGACCTCCGAGGACAGGGTCACTGAAGCTTTCTTT
CDR3aa: CAWTSEDRVTEAFF

v_gene: TRBV6-5
j_gene: TRBJ1-2
d_gene: TRBD1
abundance: -
CDR3nt: TGTGCCAGCAGTTACCTCGGACAGGGGAGATATGGCTACACCTTC
CDR3aa: CASSYLGQGRYGYTF

v_gene: TRBV6-5
j_gene: TRBJ1-2
d_gene: -
abundance: -
CDR3nt: TGTGCCAGCAGCGGCCGGCTAGGGGTGAACTATGGCTACACCTTC
CDR3aa: CASSGRLGVNYGYTF

v_gene: TRBV7-2
j_gene: TRBJ1-5
d_gene: -
abundance: -
CDR3nt: TGTGCCAGCAGCTGGATGGGACACACGAACGTGACGTTT
CDR3aa: CASSWMGHTNVTF

v_gene: TRBV2
j_gene: TRBJ2-3
d_gene: TRBD2
abundance: -
CDR3nt: TGTGCCAGCAGTGGACTAGCGGGGGGCCGGGATACGCAGTATTTT
CDR3aa: CASSGLAGGRDTQYF

v_gene: TRBV9
j_gene: TRBJ1-1
d_gene: -
abundance: -
CDR3nt: TGTGCCAGCAGCGGGGGACTCTACACTGAAGCTTTCTTT
CDR3aa: CASSGGLYTEAFF

v_gene: TRBV5-5
j_gene: TRBJ1-2
d_gene: TRBD1
abundance: -
CDR3nt: TGTGCCAGCAGCACCCCAGGGACAGGGGCCTATGGCTACACCTTC
CDR3aa: CASSTPGTGAYGYTF

v_gene: TRBV27
j_gene: TRBJ2-5
d_gene: -
abundance: -
CDR3nt: TGTGCCAGCAGTCTGTTAGACGGTAGGGGGACCCAGTACTTC
CDR3aa: CASSLLDGRGTQYF

v_gene: TRBV18
j_gene: TRBJ2-6
d_gene: -
abundance: -
CDR3nt: TGTGCCAGCTCACCGCGGACACGACCAATAGGCTCTGGGGCCAACGTCCTGACTTTC
CDR3aa: CASSPRTRPIGSGANVLTF

v_gene: TRBV3-1/TRBV3-2
j_gene: TRBJ2-3
d_gene: TRBD1
abundance: -
CDR3nt: TGTGCCAGCAGCCAAGACCCCGGGACAGAGAGAACCGCTAGCACAGATACGCAGTATTTT
CDR3aa: CASSQDPGTERTASTDTQYF

v_gene: TRBV6-5
j_gene: TRBJ1-1
d_gene: -
abundance: -
CDR3nt: TGTGCCAGCGGGAACGGGGGGAGCTTTGAAGCTTTCTTT
CDR3aa: CASGNGGSFEAFF

v_gene: TRBV19
j_gene: TRBJ2-3
d_gene: -
abundance: -
CDR3nt: TGTGCCAGTAGTATAGCTGGGCGGGGAAAAGGCACAGATACGCAGTATTTT
CDR3aa: CASSIAGRGKGTDTQYF

v_gene: TRBV5-1
j_gene: TRBJ1-2
d_gene: -
abundance: -
CDR3nt: TGCGCCAGCACTGCCGGACAGAACTATGGCTACACCTTC
CDR3aa: CASTAGQNYGYTF

v_gene: TRBV4-2
j_gene: TRBJ1-1
d_gene: TRBD1
abundance: few
CDR3nt: TGTGCCAGCAGCCAAGGAGACAGGGTCCGAACTGAAGCTTTCTTT
CDR3aa: CASSQGDRVRTEAFF

v_gene: TRBV28
j_gene: TRBJ1-1
d_gene: -
abundance: -
CDR3nt: TGTGCCAGCAGTTTATATGGGGGGGGACGGAACACTGAAGCTTTCTTT
CDR3aa: CASSLYGGGRNTEAFF

v_gene: TRBV5-6
j_gene: TRBJ2-7
d_gene: -
abundance: -
CDR3nt: TGTGCCAGCAGCTTGGGTGTTCTAGAGCAGTACTTC
CDR3aa: CASSLGVLEQYF

v_gene: TRBV14
j_gene: TRBJ2-2
d_gene: -
abundance: -
CDR3nt: TGTGCCAGCAGCCAAGAGTTGGCCGGAGCCGGGGAGCTGTTTTTT
CDR3aa: CASSQELAGAGELFF

v_gene: TRBV19
j_gene: TRBJ1-1
d_gene: TRBD1
abundance: -
CDR3nt: TGTGCCAGTAGTATTGATCGGGACAGGAGCCCTGAAGCTTTCTTT
CDR3aa: CASSIDRDRSPEAFF

v_gene: TRBV2
j_gene: TRBJ1-4
d_gene: TRBD1
abundance: few
CDR3nt: TGTGCCAGCAGTCGACAGGGGGTAACCACTAATGAAAAACTGTTTTTT
CDR3aa: CASSRQGVTTNEKLFF

v_gene: TRBV7-6
j_gene: TRBJ1-1
d_gene: -
abundance: -
CDR3nt: TGTGCCAGCAGCCCCCTTTACAGGGCGGACACTGAAGCTTTCTTT
CDR3aa: CASSPLYRADTEAFF

v_gene: TRBV29-1
j_gene: TRBJ1-2
d_gene: TRBD1
abundance: -
CDR3nt: TGCAGCGTGGGGACAGGCCCTAACTATGGCTACACCTTC
CDR3aa: CSVGTGPNYGYTF

v_gene: TRBV3-1/TRBV3-2
j_gene: TRBJ2-7
d_gene: TRBD1
abundance: -
CDR3nt: TGTGCCAGCAGTCGGACGACAGGGGGCTACGAGCAGTACTTC
CDR3aa: CASSRTTGGYEQYF

v_gene: TRBV6-6
j_gene: TRBJ1-1
d_gene: -
abundance: -
CDR3nt: TGTGCCAGCAGTCGACAGGATATGAACACTGAAGCTTTCTTT
CDR3aa: CASSRQDMNTEAFF

v_gene: TRBV13
j_gene: TRBJ2-7
d_gene: TRBD2
abundance: -
CDR3nt: TGTGCCAGCAGCTCCGGGACTAGTAGTCGCGAGCAGTACTTC
CDR3aa: CASSSGTSSREQYF

v_gene: TRBV6-5
j_gene: TRBJ1-4
d_gene: -
abundance: -
CDR3nt: TGTGCCAGCAGTTACTCGTCCAGGGGTCAGGAAAAACTGTTTTTT
CDR3aa: CASSYSSRGQEKLFF

v_gene: TRBV5-1
j_gene: TRBJ2-7
d_gene: TRBD1
abundance: -
CDR3nt: TGCGCCAGCAGCTTCGGGACAGGCGTGTACGAGCAGTACTTC
CDR3aa: CASSFGTGVYEQYF

v_gene: TRBV20-1
j_gene: TRBJ2-5
d_gene: TRBD2
abundance: -
CDR3nt: TGCAGTGCTAGTGGACTAGTGGCTGAGACCCAGTACTTC
CDR3aa: CSASGLVAETQYF

v_gene: TRBV30
j_gene: TRBJ1-1
d_gene: TRBD1
abundance: few
CDR3nt: TGTGCCAGAGATACAGGGGTCACTGAAGCTTTCTTT
CDR3aa: CARDTGVTEAFF

v_gene: TRBV24-1
j_gene: TRBJ1-5
d_gene: TRBD1
abundance: -
CDR3nt: TGTGCCACCTCCGGGACAGGGTCATATCAGCCCCAGCATTTT
CDR3aa: CATSGTGSYQPQHF

v_gene: TRBV11-1
j_gene: TRBJ2-7
d_gene: -
abundance: once
CDR3nt: TGTGCCAGCAGCGTAATCCCAGGGCCCGAGCAGTACTTC
CDR3aa: CASSVIPGPEQYF

v_gene: TRBV19
j_gene: TRBJ1-2
d_gene: TRBD1
abundance: many
CDR3nt: TGTGCCAGTAGTATAAAGACAGGGTCCCTCTATGGCTACACCTTC
CDR3aa: CASSIKTGSLYGYTF

v_gene: TRBV19
j_gene: TRBJ1-1
d_gene: -
abundance: -
CDR3nt: TGTGCCAGCCTAAGTGAATTGAGAACTGAAGCTTTCTTT
CDR3aa: CASLSELRTEAFF

v_gene: TRBV5-6
j_gene: TRBJ1-4
d_gene: TRBD1
abundance: -
CDR3nt: TGTGCCAGCAGCTTGGTCCAGGGGGAACGGCCTAATGAAAAACTGTTTTTT
CDR3aa: CASSLVQGERPNEKLFF

v_gene: TRBV7-9
j_gene: TRBJ2-3
d_gene: TRBD2
abundance: -
CDR3nt: TGTGCCAGCAGCTTAACTAGCGGGGGGCGGAAAGATACGCAGTATTTT
CDR3aa: CASSLTSGGRKDTQYF

v_gene: TRBV5-1
j_gene: TRBJ2-2
d_gene: -
abundance: -
CDR3nt: TGCGCCAGCAGCTTGGCCGTGAGCGGGAACACCGGGGAGCTGTTTTTT
CDR3aa: CASSLAVSGNTGELFF

v_gene: TRBV6-6
j_gene: TRBJ1-1
d_gene: -
abundance: -
CDR3nt: TGTGCCAGCAGTTCCCCCGGGGGGGCAGCTTTCTTT
CDR3aa: CASSSPGGAAFF

v_gene: TRBV7-6
j_gene: TRBJ2-7
d_gene: -
abundance: -
CDR3nt: TGTGCCAGCAGCTTAGGGAGCCTTCCGACCTACGAGCAGTACTTC
CDR3aa: CASSLGSLPTYEQYF

v_gene: TRBV6-5
j_gene: TRBJ1-2
d_gene: -
abundance: -
CDR3nt: TGTGCCAGCAGTTACTCGGCAGGGGACCCCTATGGCTACACCTTC
CDR3aa: CASSYSAGDPYGYTF

v_gene: TRBV4-1
j_gene: TRBJ2-5
d_gene: -
abundance: -
CDR3nt: TGCGCCAGCAGCCGGGACTTCAAGGAGACCCAGTACTTC
CDR3aa: CASSRDFKETQYF

v_gene: TRBV19
j_gene: TRBJ1-4
d_gene: -
abundance: -
CDR3nt: TGTGCCAGTAGTGAACAGGTTACAAAACTGTTTTTT
CDR3aa: CASSEQVTKLFF

v_gene: TRBV4-1
j_gene: TRBJ1-6
d_gene: TRBD1
abundance: -
CDR3nt: TGCGCCAGCAGCCGTCTAGAGGGACAGGCAGGTTCACCCCTCCACTTT
CDR3aa: CASSRLEGQAGSPLHF

v_gene: TRBV5-6
j_gene: TRBJ2-1
d_gene: -
abundance: -
CDR3nt: TGTGCCAGCAGCTTGGGGCGGATATCCTACAATGAGCAGTTCTTC
CDR3aa: CASSLGRISYNEQFF

v_gene: TRBV4-2
j_gene: TRBJ2-3
d_gene: TRBD2
abundance: few
CDR3nt: TGTGCCAGCAGCCAAGAGGGACTAGCGGGCACAGATACGCAGTATTTT
CDR3aa: CASSQEGLAGTDTQYF

v_gene: TRBV4-1
j_gene: TRBJ1-1
d_gene: -
abundance: -
CDR3nt: TGCGCCAGCAGCCAATCGGCAGGGAAGACTGAAGCTTTCTTT
CDR3aa: CASSQSAGKTEAFF

v_gene: TRBV6-4
j_gene: TRBJ2-5
d_gene: TRBD2
abundance: -
CDR3nt: TGTGCCAGCAGTGACTTGGTAGCGGGGGTTCAAGAGACCCAGTACTTC
CDR3aa: CASSDLVAGVQETQYF

v_gene: TRBV12-3/TRBV12-4
j_gene: TRBJ1-5
d_gene: -
abundance: few
CDR3nt: TGTGCCAGCAGACAGGGTAGCAATCAGCCCCAGCATTTT
CDR3aa: CASRQGSNQPQHF

v_gene: TRBV18
j_gene: TRBJ1-3
d_gene: TRBD1
abundance: -
CDR3nt: TGTGCCAGCTCACCCCCGAGGACAGGGGACCCCGTTATTGGAAACACCATATATTTT
CDR3aa: CASSPPRTGDPVIGNTIYF

v_gene: TRBV30
j_gene: TRBJ1-5
d_gene: TRBD1
abundance: -
CDR3nt: TGTGCCTGGACTAGGACAGGGAGCAATCAGCCCCAGCATTTT
CDR3aa: CAWTRTGSNQPQHF

v_gene: TRBV2
j_gene: TRBJ2-1
d_gene: TRBD1
abundance: many
CDR3nt: TGTGCCAGCAGTGTCAGCCGGGACAGGGGAATACGTGATGAGCAGTTCTTC
CDR3aa: CASSVSRDRGIRDEQFF

v_gene: TRBV3-1/TRBV3-2
j_gene: TRBJ2-3
d_gene: TRBD2
abundance: -
CDR3nt: TGTGCCAGCAGCCAGCCAGGTGCCGGGACTAGCGGGGGGCTCAGCACAGATACGCAGTATTTT
CDR3aa: CASSQPGAGTSGGLSTDTQYF

v_gene: TRBV27
j_gene: TRBJ1-4
d_gene: -
abundance: once
CDR3nt: TGTGCCAGCAGTTTCTCCACTAATGAAAAACTGTTTTTT
CDR3aa: CASSFSTNEKLFF

v_gene: TRBV5-6
j_gene: TRBJ1-5
d_gene: TRBD1
abundance: -
CDR3nt: TGTGCCAGCAGCTTCCGGGACAGGGGGGAGCCCCAGCATTTT
CDR3aa: CASSFRDRGEPQHF

v_gene: TRBV19
j_gene: TRBJ1-5
d_gene: -
abundance: -
CDR3nt: TGTGCCAGTAGTAGGGCCAATCAGCCCCAGCATTTT
CDR3aa: CASSRANQPQHF

v_gene: TRBV7-2
j_gene: TRBJ1-1
d_gene: -
abundance: -
CDR3nt: TGTGCCAGCAGCTCCCGGGTCATGAACACTGAAGCTTTCTTT
CDR3aa: CASSSRVMNTEAFF

v_gene: TRBV24-1
j_gene: TRBJ2-2
d_gene: TRBD1
abundance: -
CDR3nt: TGTGCCACCAGTGATTTGATAGTCGCAGGGGGTAACACCGGGGAGCTGTTTTTT
CDR3aa: CATSDLIVAGGNTGELFF